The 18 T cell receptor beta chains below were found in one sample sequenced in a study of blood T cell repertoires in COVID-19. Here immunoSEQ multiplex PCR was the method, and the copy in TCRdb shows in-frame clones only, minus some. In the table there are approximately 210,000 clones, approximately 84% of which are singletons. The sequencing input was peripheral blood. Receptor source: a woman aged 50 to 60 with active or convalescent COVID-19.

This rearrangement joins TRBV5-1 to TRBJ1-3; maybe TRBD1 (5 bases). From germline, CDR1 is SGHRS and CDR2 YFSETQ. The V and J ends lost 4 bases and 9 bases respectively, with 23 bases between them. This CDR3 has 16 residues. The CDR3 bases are TGCGCCAGCAGCGCCACAGCGCCCAGGGCCCTAGGCACCATATATTTT. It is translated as CASSATAPRALGTIYF.

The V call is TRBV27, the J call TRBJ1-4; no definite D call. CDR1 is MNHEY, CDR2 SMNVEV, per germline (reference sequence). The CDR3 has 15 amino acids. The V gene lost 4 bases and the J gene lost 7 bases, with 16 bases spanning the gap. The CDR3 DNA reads TGTGCCAGCAGTTCCCTTCGGAAGGCAGGTGAAAAACTGTTTTTT. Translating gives CASSSLRKAGEKLFF.

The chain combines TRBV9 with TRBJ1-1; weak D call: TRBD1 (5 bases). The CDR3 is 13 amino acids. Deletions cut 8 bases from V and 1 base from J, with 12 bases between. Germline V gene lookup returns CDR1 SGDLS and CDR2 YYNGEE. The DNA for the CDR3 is TGTGCCAGTTCCTTCAGGGCGAACACTGAAGCTTTCTTT. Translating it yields CASSFRANTEAFF. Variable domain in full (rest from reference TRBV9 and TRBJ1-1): DSGVTQTPKHLITATGQRVTLRCSPRSGDLSVYWYQQSLDQGLQFLIQYYNGEERAKGNILERFSAQQFPDLHSELNLSSLELGDSALYFCASSFRANTEAFFGQGTRLTVV.

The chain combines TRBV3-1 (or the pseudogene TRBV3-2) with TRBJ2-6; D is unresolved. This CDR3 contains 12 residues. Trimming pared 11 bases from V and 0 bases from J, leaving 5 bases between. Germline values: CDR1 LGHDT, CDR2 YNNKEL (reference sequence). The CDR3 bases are TGTGCCTCGTCCTCTGGGGCCAACGTCCTGACTTTC. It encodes CASSSGANVLTF.

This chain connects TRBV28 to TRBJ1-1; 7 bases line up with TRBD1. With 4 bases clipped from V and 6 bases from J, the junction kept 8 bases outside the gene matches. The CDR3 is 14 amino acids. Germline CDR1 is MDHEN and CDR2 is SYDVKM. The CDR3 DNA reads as TGTGCCAGCAGTTCGCCAGGGGGAATACCTGAAGCTTTCTTT. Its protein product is CASSSPGGIPEAFF. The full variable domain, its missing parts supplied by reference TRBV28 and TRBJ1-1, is DVKVTQSSRYLVKRTGEKVFLECVQDMDHENMFWYRQDPGLGLRLIYFSYDVKMKEKGDIPEGYSVSREKKERFSLILESASTNQTSMYLCASSSPGGIPEAFFGQGTRLTVV.

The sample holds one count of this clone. CDR3 amino acids: CASSPGQYSGNTIYF. Written as DNA, the CDR3 is TGTGCCAGCTCGCCGGGACAGTACTCTGGAAACACCATATATTTT. The rearrangement links TRBV18 to TRBJ1-3; 7 nucleotides align to TRBD1. V dropped 6 bases and J dropped 0; count of bases not matched to a gene: 5. CDR1 and CDR2 (germline): KGHSH, LQKENI. There are 15 residues in the CDR3.

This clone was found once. CDR3 amino acids: CAISVTGTDTQYF. The CDR3 DNA reads TGTGCCATCAGTGTTACAGGCACAGATACGCAGTATTTT. The chain recombines TRBV10-3 with TRBJ2-3; D is undetermined. The CDR3 has 13 amino acids. The germline gives CDR1 ENHRY, CDR2 SYGVKD. V shed 4 bases and J shed 1 base, with 6 bases lying between them.

The CDR3: CAWSRGVTEAFF. The CDR3 DNA is TGTGCCTGGAGTCGGGGGGTCACTGAAGCTTTCTTT. The chain has TRBV30 and TRBJ1-1, with D possibly TRBD1 on 5 matching bases. This CDR3 spans 12 amino acids. V lost 2 bases, J lost 4 bases, and 8 bases lay in between. Germline V gene data show CDR1 as GTSNPN and CDR2 as SVGIG (reference sequence).

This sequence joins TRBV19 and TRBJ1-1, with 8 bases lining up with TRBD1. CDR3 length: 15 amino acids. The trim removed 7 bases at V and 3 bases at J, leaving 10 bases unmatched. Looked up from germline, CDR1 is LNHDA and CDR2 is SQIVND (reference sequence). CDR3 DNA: TGTGCCAGTAATAAGTGGGCCAGGGGGCACACTGAAGCTTTCTTT. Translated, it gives CASNKWARGHTEAFF.

The CDR3 bases are TGTGCCAGCAGTACCGCAGGCAATGAGCAGTTCTTC. Its translation: CASSTAGNEQFF. The chain joins TRBV28 to TRBJ2-1; unclear D gene. Trimming left V 5 bases short and J 6 bases short, with 8 bases between. CDR1 is MDHEN and CDR2 is SYDVKM in the germline V gene. The length of the CDR3 is 12 residues. Combining the CDR3 with reference TRBV28 and TRBJ2-1 gives the whole variable domain DVKVTQSSRYLVKRTGEKVFLECVQDMDHENMFWYRQDPGLGLRLIYFSYDVKMKEKGDIPEGYSVSREKKERFSLILESASTNQTSMYLCASSTAGNEQFFGPGTRLTVL.

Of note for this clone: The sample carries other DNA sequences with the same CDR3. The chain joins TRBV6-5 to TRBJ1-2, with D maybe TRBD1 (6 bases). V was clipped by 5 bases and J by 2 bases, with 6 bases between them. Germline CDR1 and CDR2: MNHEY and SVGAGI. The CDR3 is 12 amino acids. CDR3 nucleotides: TGTGCCAGCAGTACAGGGAACTATGGCTACACCTTC. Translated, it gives CASSTGNYGYTF.

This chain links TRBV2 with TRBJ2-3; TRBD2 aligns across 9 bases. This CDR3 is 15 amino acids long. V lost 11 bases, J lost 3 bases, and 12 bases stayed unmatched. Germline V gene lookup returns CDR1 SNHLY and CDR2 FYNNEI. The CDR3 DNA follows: TGTGCCGGAAGGATTAGCGGGAGTAGGACAGATACGCAGTATTTT. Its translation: CAGRISGSRTDTQYF.

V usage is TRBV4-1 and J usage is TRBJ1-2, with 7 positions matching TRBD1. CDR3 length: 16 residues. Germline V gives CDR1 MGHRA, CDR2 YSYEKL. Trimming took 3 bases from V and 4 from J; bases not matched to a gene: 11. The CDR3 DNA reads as TGCGCCAGCAGCCACGCTAAACGACAGGGATCCTATGGCTACACCTTC. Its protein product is CASSHAKRQGSYGYTF.

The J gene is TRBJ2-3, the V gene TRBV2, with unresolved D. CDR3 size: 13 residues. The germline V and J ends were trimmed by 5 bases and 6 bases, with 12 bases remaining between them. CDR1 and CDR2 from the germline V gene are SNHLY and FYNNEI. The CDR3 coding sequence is TGTGCCAGCAGTATTTCTACCGAGGATACGCAGTATTTT. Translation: CASSISTEDTQYF.

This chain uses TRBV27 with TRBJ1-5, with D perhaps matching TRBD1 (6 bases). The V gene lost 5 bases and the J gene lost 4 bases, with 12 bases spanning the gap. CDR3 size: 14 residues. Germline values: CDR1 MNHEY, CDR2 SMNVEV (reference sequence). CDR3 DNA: TGTGCCAGCAGTCCCCCAGGGGTAAATCAGCCCCAGCATTTT. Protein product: CASSPPGVNQPQHF.

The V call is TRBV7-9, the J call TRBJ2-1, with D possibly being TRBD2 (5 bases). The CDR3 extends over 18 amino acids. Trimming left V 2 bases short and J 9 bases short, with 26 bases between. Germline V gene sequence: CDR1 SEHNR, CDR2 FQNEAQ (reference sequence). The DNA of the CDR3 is TGTGCCAGCAGCTTACCCTCTAACCTCCCGGGCGGAGCGGTTGAGCAGTTCTTC. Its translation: CASSLPSNLPGGAVEQFF. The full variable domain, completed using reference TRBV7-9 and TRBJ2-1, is DTGVSQNPRHKITKRGQNVTFRCDPISEHNRLYWYRQTLGQGPEFLTYFQNEAQLEKSRLLSDRFSAERPKGSFSTLEIQRTEQGDSAMYLCASSLPSNLPGGAVEQFFGPGTRLTVL.

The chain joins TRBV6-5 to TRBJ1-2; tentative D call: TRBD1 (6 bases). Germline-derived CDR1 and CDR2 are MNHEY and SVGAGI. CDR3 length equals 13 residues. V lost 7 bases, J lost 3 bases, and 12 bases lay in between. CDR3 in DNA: TGTGCCAGCATCATAGGGGGAGACTATGGCTACACCTTC. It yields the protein CASIIGGDYGYTF.

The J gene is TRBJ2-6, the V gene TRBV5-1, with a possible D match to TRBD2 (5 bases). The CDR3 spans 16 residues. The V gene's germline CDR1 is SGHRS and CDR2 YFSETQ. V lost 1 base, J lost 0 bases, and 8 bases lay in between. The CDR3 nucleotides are TGCGCCAGCAGCTTGATCGGGATCTCTGGGGCCAACGTCCTGACTTTC. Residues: CASSLIGISGANVLTF.